The sequence of this T cell receptor beta chain was determined in a study of response to subunit inactivated influenza vaccine. Study-wide results and limits: Few additional T cells are recruited per seasonal influenza vaccination, authors suggested.

Trimming cost V 6 bases and J 11 bases, with 16 bases left between them. The CDR3 is 12 amino acids. Worth noting for this clonotype: Its matching antigen is unknown.

TCRdb re-called the RT-PCR reads through MiXCR, storing one row per CDR3 protein. This table has 500,000 to 550,000 distinct CDR3 sequences, approximately 7.7% appearing once. The chain combines TRBV12-3 or TRBV12-4 with TRBJ1-1; no reliable D call. The sequencing here drew on PBMCs from blood, taken around 25 months after vaccination. This TCR was sampled from a man aged 50 to 69 who received an inactivated influenza vaccine. CDR3 nucleotides: TGTGCCAGCAGCCCGGCGGTGATAGGGGCTTTCTTT. Residues: CASSPAVIGAFF.